This record concerns one T cell receptor beta chain sequence. CDR3 length: 15 residues. Germline V CDR1 and CDR2: SGHAT, FQNNGV. V dropped 1 base and J dropped 9; count of bases not matched to a gene: 6. Treatment meaning: approximately 18 received Ad26.COV2.S at low or high dose, single or two shots; about five received placebo; per-sample allocation not given. Sampling occurred on day 63 after the first vaccine or placebo injection. The data stem from a study of Ad26.COV2.S vaccination and SARS-CoV-2 variants. Some clones are missing from TCRdb's copy, which holds only in-frame ones; the method was immunoSEQ multiplex PCR. The data show roughly 400,000 clones, 89% seen once.

The gene calls are TRBV11-2 and TRBJ2-1; 10 nucleotides line up with TRBD2. The input for sequencing was peripheral blood, taken in a trial of Ad26.COV2.S vaccine versus placebo. The TCR comes from a person aged 18-65 years who received the Ad26.COV2.S COVID-19 vaccine or a placebo. CDR3 sequence reads: CASSLGPSGSFEQFF. The CDR3 nucleotides are TGTGCCAGCAGCTTAGGGCCTAGCGGGAGTTTTGAGCAGTTCTTC.